A single sample is the source of the 17 T cell receptor beta chains below, sequenced in a study of T cells in Graves' hyperthyroidism and ophthalmopathy. RNA transcripts gave rise to amplified TCR beta CDR3 regions. HTBI primers were the set used in a first-round RT-PCR of the TCR CDR3. TCRdb reprocessed the multiplex PCR reads with MiXCR, giving one entry per CDR3 protein. The sample gives about 500,000 distinct CDR3 sequences, approximately 16% of which show up once; 29% is in the top ten. Source material: blood. The receptors shown here come from a young woman with Graves' ophthalmopathy.

Ten or more counts support this clonotype. The genes are TRBV5-1 and TRBJ2-1; D may be TRBD2 (5 bases). The V gene lost 0 bases and the J gene lost 8 bases, with 12 bases spanning the gap. This CDR3 spans 14 amino acids. Germline V gene sequence: CDR1 SGHRS, CDR2 YFSETQ. The CDR3 spells CASSLGSVHDEQFF. Here the CDR3 DNA reads TGCGCCAGCAGCTTGGGTAGCGTTCACGATGAGCAGTTCTTC.

This clonotype was observed many times. V usage is TRBV7-2 and J usage is TRBJ1-2, with no clear D. The V gene lost 1 base and the J gene lost 2 bases, with 20 bases spanning the gap. The CDR3 covers 18 residues. CDR1 SGHTA and CDR2 FQGNSA come from the germline V gene. This CDR3 reads CASSLDPPTATANYGYTF. CDR3 bases: TGTGCCAGCAGCTTAGACCCTCCCACCGCGACGGCAAACTATGGCTACACCTTC.

The gene calls are TRBV19 and TRBJ2-1; 12 bases agree with TRBD2. CDR1 and CDR2 from the germline V gene are LNHDA and SQIVND (reference sequence). V lost 2 bases and J lost 0; bases outside the gene matches: 2. The CDR3 runs to 17 residues. The DNA for the CDR3 is TGTGCCAGTAGTATAAGGACTAGCGGGAACTCCTACAATGAGCAGTTCTTC. Translated: CASSIRTSGNSYNEQFF.

This clonotype was detected ten times or more. CDR3 amino acids: CASSLGGSYFNEQFF. DNA of the CDR3: TGTGCCAGCAGCTTAGGGGGGAGCTACTTCAATGAGCAGTTCTTC. The chain combines TRBV11-2 with TRBJ2-1, with D possibly called TRBD1 or TRBD2 (5 bases each). Germline lookup yields CDR1 SGHAT and CDR2 FQNNGV. Trimming took off 1 base at V and 6 bases at J, with 13 bases between the two ends. CDR3 length: 15 amino acids.

The V and J genes are TRBV2 and TRBJ1-2; 8 nucleotides align to TRBD1. J lost 6 bases, V lost 2 bases, and 14 bases had no gene match. In germline, CDR1 is SNHLY, CDR2 FYNNEI. This CDR3 is built from 17 residues. The CDR3 sequence: CASSEYASRGTGHGYTF. In DNA, the CDR3 is TGTGCCAGCAGTGAATATGCATCGCGCGGGACAGGCCATGGCTACACCTTC.

In this sample, this clonotype turned up many times. This sequence joins TRBV5-1 and TRBJ2-1, with D perhaps matching TRBD1 or TRBD2 (5 bases each). CDR1 SGHRS and CDR2 YFSETQ come from the germline V gene. With 4 bases removed from V and 0 bases from J, the gap between germline ends came to 11 bases. This CDR3 region has 15 residues. CDR3 coding DNA: TGCGCCAGCAGCCCCGGGACCTACTCCTACAATGAGCAGTTCTTC. This encodes CASSPGTYSYNEQFF. The entire variable domain, with the rest obtained from reference TRBV5-1 and TRBJ2-1, is as follows: KAGVTQTPRYLIKTRGQQVTLSCSPISGHRSVSWYQQTPGQGLQFLFEYFSETQRNKGNFPGRFSGRQFSNSRSEMNVSTLELGDSALYLCASSPGTYSYNEQFFGPGTRLTVL.

The sample holds many counts of this clonotype. V and J are TRBV12-3 or TRBV12-4 and TRBJ1-1; D call uncertain. This CDR3 contains 14 residues. Trimming stripped 1 base from V and 1 base from J, with 7 bases between. CDR3 in DNA: TGTGCCAGCAGTTTAGATCGTACGAACACTGAAGCTTTCTTT. Translated: CASSLDRTNTEAFF.

The chain recombines TRBV20-1 with TRBJ2-7; D call uncertain. CDR1 and CDR2 (germline): DFQATT, SNEGSKA (reference sequence). The CDR3 runs 12 residues. V lost 3 bases, J lost 3 bases, and 9 bases lay in between. CDR3 amino acids: CSASATVYEQYF. For the CDR3, the DNA is TGCAGTGCTAGTGCCACCGTCTACGAGCAGTACTTC.

This clonotype was detected a few times. The chain carries TRBV12-3 or TRBV12-4 and TRBJ2-6; TRBD1 matches 7 bases. Germline trimming cut 8 bases from V and 5 bases from J; bases unmatched to any gene: 6. The CDR3 loop spans 14 amino acids. CDR3 region: CASGDSLRANVLTF. CDR3 nucleotides: TGTGCCAGCGGGGACAGTTTAAGGGCCAACGTCCTGACTTTC.

This clonotype was seen at least ten times. The chain has TRBV7-2 and TRBJ1-4; TRBD1 agrees at 7 bases. The CDR3 has 15 residues. V was pared by 4 bases and J by 0 bases, with 2 bases of the junction left unmatched. CDR1 SGHTA and CDR2 FQGNSA come from the germline V gene. CDR3 residues: CASSYTGATNEKLFF. DNA of the CDR3: TGTGCCAGCAGCTACACAGGGGCAACTAATGAAAAACTGTTTTTT.

This clonotype was counted between two and nine times. The chain joins TRBV6-6 to TRBJ2-2; possible D gene TRBD2, 6 bases. Trimming stripped 0 bases from V and 1 base from J, with 6 bases between. The CDR3 sequence is 15 residues long. From germline, CDR1 is MNHNY and CDR2 SVGAGI (reference sequence). The CDR3 region has the DNA TGTGCCAGCAGTTACTCGGGGGGGAACACCGGGGAGCTGTTTTTT. Translation gives CASSYSGGNTGELFF.

A note on this clonotype: A much larger clonotype is one base distant, so this may be a read error. It is unclear where the CDR3 begins or ends on the DNA, so no DNA is shown, and the CDR3 is as TCRdb lists it. The rearrangement joins TRBV28 to TRBJ2-5. The CDR3 is made up of 14 amino acids, end residues included. Germline CDR1 MDHEN, CDR2 SYDVKM. The CDR3 region is CVSSSSTSQETQYF.

This clonotype was detected many times. The V gene is TRBV3-1, the J gene TRBJ2-7; TRBD2 matches at 7 bases. CDR1 is LGHDT and CDR2 is YNNKEL in the germline V gene (reference sequence). The CDR3 spans 15 residues. Trimming cost V 1 base and J 6 bases; bases outside gene matches: 9. The CDR3 sequence: CASSQGSGLVSEQYF. CDR3 nucleotide sequence: TGTGCCAGCAGCCAAGGAAGTGGACTAGTGAGCGAGCAGTACTTC.

Only a few counts were recorded for this clonotype. The gene calls are TRBV7-9 and TRBJ2-1, with D possibly TRBD2 on 6 matching bases. Trimming left V 5 bases short and J 11 bases short, with 13 bases between. The CDR3 is made up of 12 amino acids. Germline V gives CDR1 SEHNR, CDR2 FQNEAQ (reference sequence). CDR3: CASSGSGPKQFF. DNA for the CDR3: TGTGCCAGCAGCGGAAGCGGGCCAAAGCAGTTCTTC.

Ten or more counts support this clonotype. The chain employs TRBV28 and TRBJ2-1; 9 nucleotides agree with TRBD2. This CDR3 contains 17 residues. V was clipped by 6 bases and J by 7 bases; unmatched bases: 16. CDR1 MDHEN and CDR2 SYDVKM come from the germline V gene. The CDR3 loop reads CASSTGLATAAGNEQFF. The DNA of the CDR3 is TGTGCCAGCAGCACGGGACTAGCAACCGCCGCGGGGAATGAGCAGTTCTTC.

This chain connects TRBV11-2 to TRBJ2-5, with D possibly TRBD1 on 6 matching bases. The V gene lost 3 bases and the J gene lost 11 bases, with 19 bases spanning the gap. The CDR3 extends over 14 amino acids. Germline CDR1 is SGHAT and CDR2 is FQNNGV. CDR3 bases: TGTGCCAGCAGCTTTACAGGGACCAAAGATGTTCAGTACTTC. Translating gives CASSFTGTKDVQYF.

This clonotype was counted between two and nine times. The V call is TRBV25-1, the J call TRBJ2-1; TRBD2 matches 8 bases. Losses at the gene ends were 0 bases for V and 8 bases for J; bases not matched to a gene: 9. This CDR3 has 16 amino acids. Germline V gene sequence: CDR1 MGHDK, CDR2 SYGVNS. CDR3 loop: CASSEYRTGGSDEQFF. CDR3 nucleotides: TGTGCCAGCAGTGAATACCGAACGGGGGGGTCCGATGAGCAGTTCTTC.